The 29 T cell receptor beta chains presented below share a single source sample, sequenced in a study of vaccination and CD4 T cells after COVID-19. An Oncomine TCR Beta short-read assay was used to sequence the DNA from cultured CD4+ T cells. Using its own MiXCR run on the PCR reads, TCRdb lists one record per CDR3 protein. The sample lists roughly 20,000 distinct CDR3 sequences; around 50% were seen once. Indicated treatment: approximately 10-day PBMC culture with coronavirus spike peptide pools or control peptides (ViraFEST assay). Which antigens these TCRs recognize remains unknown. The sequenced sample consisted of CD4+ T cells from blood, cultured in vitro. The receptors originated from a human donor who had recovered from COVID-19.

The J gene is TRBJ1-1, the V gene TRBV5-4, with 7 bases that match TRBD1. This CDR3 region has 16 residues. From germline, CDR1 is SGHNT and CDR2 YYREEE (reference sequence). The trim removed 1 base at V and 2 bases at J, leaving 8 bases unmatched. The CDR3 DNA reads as TGTGCCAGCAGCTTGCGGGACAGCCCTTTAAACACTGAAGCTTTCTTT. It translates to CASSLRDSPLNTEAFF.

This CDR3 reads CASSGRLASTQETQYF. CDR3 sequence (DNA): TGTGCCAGCAGCGGTCGACTAGCCTCAACTCAAGAGACCCAGTACTTC. The chain couples TRBV7-2 to TRBJ2-5; TRBD2 matches 7 bases. The CDR3 sequence is 16 residues long. Trimming cost V 5 bases and J 2 bases; bases outside gene matches: 11. CDR1 SGHTA and CDR2 FQGNSA come from the germline V gene.

Written as DNA, the CDR3 is TGTGCCAGCAGACCTTACCCCCAGGCTCGGCGGGAGGGGCAAGAGACCCAGTACTTC. Protein sequence: CASRPYPQARREGQETQYF. The chain has TRBV6-1 and TRBJ2-5; 9 nucleotides agree with TRBD2. In germline, CDR1 is MNHNS, CDR2 SASEGT. This CDR3 contains 19 residues. The J segment lost 2 bases and the V segment lost 6 bases, leaving 19 bases of the junction unmatched.

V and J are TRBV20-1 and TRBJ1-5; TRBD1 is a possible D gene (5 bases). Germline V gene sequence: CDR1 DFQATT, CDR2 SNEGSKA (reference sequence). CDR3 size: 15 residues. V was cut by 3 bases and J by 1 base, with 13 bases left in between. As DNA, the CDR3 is TGCAGTGCTAGTCAGGGTTCTGTGAGCAATCAGCCCCAGCATTTT. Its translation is CSASQGSVSNQPQHF.

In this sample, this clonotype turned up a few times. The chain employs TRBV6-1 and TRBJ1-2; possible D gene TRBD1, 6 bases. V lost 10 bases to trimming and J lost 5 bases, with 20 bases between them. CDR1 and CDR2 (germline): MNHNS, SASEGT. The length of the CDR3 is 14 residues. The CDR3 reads CATLQHGGRYGYTF. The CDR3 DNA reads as TGTGCCACCCTTCAGCACGGGGGCCGGTATGGCTACACCTTC.

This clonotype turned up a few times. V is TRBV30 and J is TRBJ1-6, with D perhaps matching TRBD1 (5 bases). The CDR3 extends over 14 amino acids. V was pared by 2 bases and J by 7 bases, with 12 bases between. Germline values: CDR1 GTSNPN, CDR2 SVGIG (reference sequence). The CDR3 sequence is CAWSQDMGNSPLHF. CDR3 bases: TGTGCCTGGAGTCAGGACATGGGGAATTCACCCCTCCACTTT.

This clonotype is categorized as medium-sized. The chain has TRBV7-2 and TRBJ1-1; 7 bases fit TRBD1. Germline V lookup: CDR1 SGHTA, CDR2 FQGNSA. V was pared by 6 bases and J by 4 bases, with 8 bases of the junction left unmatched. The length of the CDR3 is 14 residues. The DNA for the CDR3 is TGTGCCAGCAGTCCCTTTCAGGGGGGCACTGAAGCTTTCTTT. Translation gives CASSPFQGGTEAFF.

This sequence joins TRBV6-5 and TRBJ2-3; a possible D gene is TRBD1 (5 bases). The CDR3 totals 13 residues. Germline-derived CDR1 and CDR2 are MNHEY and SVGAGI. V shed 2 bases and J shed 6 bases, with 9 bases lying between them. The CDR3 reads CASSYQGRDTQYF. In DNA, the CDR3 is TGTGCCAGCAGTTACCAGGGTAGGGATACGCAGTATTTT.

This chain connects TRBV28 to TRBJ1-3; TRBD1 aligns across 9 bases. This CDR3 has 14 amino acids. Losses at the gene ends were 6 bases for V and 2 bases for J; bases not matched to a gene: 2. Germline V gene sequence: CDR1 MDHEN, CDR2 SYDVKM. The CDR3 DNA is TGTGCCAGCAGGGGACAGGGACCTGGAAACACCATATATTTT. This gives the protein CASRGQGPGNTIYF.

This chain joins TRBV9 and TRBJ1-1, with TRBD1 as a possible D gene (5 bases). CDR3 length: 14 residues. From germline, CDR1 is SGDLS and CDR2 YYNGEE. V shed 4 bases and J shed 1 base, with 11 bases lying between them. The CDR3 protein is CASSPLRENTEAFF. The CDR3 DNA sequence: TGTGCCAGCAGCCCCCTCAGGGAGAACACTGAAGCTTTCTTT.

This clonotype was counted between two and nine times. The CDR3 region has the DNA TGTGCCAGCAGTAGAACAGGGGTTGGGAGCTACACCTTC. Translation: CASSRTGVGSYTF. The V and J genes are TRBV27 and TRBJ1-2; 7 bases map to TRBD1. There are 13 residues in the CDR3. Per germline, CDR1 MNHEY and CDR2 SMNVEV (reference sequence). Trimming removed 5 bases from V and 9 bases from J; junction bases left unmatched: 9.

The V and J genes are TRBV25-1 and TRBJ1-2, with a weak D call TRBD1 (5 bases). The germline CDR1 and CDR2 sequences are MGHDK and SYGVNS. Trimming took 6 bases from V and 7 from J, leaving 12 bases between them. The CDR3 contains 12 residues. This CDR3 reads CASRAGLVGYTF. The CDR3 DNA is TGTGCCAGCAGAGCAGGGTTGGTTGGCTACACCTTC.

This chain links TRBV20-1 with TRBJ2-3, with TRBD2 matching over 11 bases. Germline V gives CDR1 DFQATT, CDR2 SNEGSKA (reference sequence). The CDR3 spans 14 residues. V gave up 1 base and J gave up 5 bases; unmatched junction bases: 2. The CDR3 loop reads CSARVGLAGDTQYF. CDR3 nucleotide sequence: TGCAGTGCTAGAGTTGGACTAGCGGGAGATACGCAGTATTTT.

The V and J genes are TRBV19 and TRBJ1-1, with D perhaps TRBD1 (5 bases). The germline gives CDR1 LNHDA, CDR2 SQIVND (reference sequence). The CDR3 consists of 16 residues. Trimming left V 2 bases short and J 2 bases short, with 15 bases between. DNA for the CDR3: TGTGCCAGTAGTATACTTAGGGGCCCGACCAACACTGAAGCTTTCTTT. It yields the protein CASSILRGPTNTEAFF.

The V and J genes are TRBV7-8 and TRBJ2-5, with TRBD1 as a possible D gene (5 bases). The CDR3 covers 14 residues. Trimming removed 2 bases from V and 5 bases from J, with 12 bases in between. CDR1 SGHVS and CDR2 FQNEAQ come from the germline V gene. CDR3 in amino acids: CASSLQGVGETQYF. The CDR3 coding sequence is TGTGCCAGCAGCTTACAGGGTGTTGGGGAGACCCAGTACTTC.

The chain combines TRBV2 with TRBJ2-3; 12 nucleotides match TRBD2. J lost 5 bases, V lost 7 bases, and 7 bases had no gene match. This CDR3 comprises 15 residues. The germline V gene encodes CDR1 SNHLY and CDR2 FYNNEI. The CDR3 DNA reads TGTGCCAGCAACCCACTAGCGGGAGGTGGAGATACGCAGTATTTT. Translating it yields CASNPLAGGGDTQYF. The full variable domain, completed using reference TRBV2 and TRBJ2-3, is EPEVTQTPSHQVTQMGQEVILRCVPISNHLYFYWYRQILGQKVEFLVSFYNNEISEKSEIFDDQFSVERPDGSNFTLKIRSTKLEDSAMYFCASNPLAGGGDTQYFGPGTRLTVL.

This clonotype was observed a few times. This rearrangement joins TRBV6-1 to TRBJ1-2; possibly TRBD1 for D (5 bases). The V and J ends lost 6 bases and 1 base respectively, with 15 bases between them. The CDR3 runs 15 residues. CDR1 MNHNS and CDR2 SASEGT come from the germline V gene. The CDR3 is CASSPTGGLNYGYTF. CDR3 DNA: TGTGCCAGCAGCCCCACCGGGGGACTTAACTATGGCTACACCTTC.

The CDR3 loop reads CASSYSTSGSTGELFF. In nucleotides, the CDR3 is TGTGCCAGCAGTTACTCGACTAGCGGGAGCACCGGGGAGCTGTTTTTT. The chain uses TRBV6-5 and TRBJ2-2, with TRBD2 matching over 12 bases. Germline trimming cut 0 bases from V and 4 bases from J; bases unmatched to any gene: 0. Germline V gives CDR1 MNHEY, CDR2 SVGAGI. The CDR3 consists of 16 residues.

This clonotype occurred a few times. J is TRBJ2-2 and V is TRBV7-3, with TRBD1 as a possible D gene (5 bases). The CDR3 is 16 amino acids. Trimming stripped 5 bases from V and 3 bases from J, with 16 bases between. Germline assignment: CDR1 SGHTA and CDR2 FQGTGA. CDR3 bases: TGTGCCAGCAGCCGAAACCAAGGGGTAGACACCGGGGAGCTGTTTTTT. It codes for CASSRNQGVDTGELFF. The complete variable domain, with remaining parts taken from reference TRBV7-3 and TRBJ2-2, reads GAGVSQTPSNKVTEKGKYVELRCDPISGHTALYWYRQSLGQGPEFLIYFQGTGAADDSGLPNDRFFAVRPEGSVSTLKIQRTERGDSAVYLCASSRNQGVDTGELFFGEGSRLTVL.

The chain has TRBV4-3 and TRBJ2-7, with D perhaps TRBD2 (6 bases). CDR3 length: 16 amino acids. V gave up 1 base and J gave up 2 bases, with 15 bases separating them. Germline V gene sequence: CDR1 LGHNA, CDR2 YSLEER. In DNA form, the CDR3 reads TGCGCCAGCAGCCAAGGAGATTGGCGGGGAACCTACGAGCAGTACTTC. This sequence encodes CASSQGDWRGTYEQYF.

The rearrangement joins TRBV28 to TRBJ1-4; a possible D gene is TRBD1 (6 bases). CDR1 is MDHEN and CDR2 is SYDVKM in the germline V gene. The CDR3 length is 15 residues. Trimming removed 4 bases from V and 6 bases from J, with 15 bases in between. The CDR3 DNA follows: TGTGCCAGCAGTTCTACAGGGACAAGACATGAAAAACTGTTTTTT. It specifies CASSSTGTRHEKLFF.

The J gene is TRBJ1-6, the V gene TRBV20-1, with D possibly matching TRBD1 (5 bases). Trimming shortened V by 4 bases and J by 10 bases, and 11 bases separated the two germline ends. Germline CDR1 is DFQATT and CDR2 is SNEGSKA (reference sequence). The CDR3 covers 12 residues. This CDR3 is CSAIVRGSPLHF. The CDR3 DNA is TGCAGTGCTATCGTTAGGGGCTCACCCCTCCACTTT.

The CDR3 DNA sequence: TGTGCCAGCAGCCCTGGGGACGCCCGCCAGCAGTACTTC. It encodes CASSPGDARQQYF. The rearrangement joins TRBV7-9 to TRBJ2-7, with D perhaps assigned TRBD1 or TRBD2 (5 bases each). Germline loops: CDR1 SEHNR, CDR2 FQNEAQ (reference sequence). CDR3 length: 13 amino acids. V dropped 5 bases and J dropped 8 bases, with 16 bases sitting between them.

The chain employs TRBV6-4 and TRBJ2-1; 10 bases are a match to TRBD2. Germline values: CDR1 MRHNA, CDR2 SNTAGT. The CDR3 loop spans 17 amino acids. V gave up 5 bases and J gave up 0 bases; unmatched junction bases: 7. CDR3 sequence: CASSPMVAGGSYNEQFF. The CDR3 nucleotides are TGTGCCAGCAGTCCTATGGTAGCGGGAGGCTCCTACAATGAGCAGTTCTTC.

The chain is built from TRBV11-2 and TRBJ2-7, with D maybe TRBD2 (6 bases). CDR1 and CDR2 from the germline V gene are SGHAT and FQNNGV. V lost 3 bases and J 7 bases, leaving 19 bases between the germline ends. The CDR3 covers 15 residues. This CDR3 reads CASSLLPGTRGEQYF. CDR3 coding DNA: TGTGCCAGCAGCTTGCTCCCCGGAACCCGGGGGGAGCAGTACTTC. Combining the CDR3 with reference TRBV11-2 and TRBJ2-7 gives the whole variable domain EAGVAQSPRYKIIEKRQSVAFWCNPISGHATLYWYQQILGQGPKLLIQFQNNGVVDDSQLPKDRFSAERLKGVDSTLKIQPAKLEDSAVYLCASSLLPGTRGEQYFGPGTRLTVT.

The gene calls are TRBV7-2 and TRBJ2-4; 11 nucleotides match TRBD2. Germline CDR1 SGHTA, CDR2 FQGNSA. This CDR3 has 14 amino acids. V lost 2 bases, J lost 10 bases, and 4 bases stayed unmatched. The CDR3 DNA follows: TGTGCCAGCAGCTTACGACTAGCGGGACGGATTCAGTACTTC. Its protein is CASSLRLAGRIQYF. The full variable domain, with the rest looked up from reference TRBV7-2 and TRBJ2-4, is GAGVSQSPSNKVTEKGKDVELRCDPISGHTALYWYRQSLGQGLEFLIYFQGNSAPDKSGLPSDRFSAERTGGSVSTLTIQRTQQEDSAVYLCASSLRLAGRIQYFGAGTRLSVL.

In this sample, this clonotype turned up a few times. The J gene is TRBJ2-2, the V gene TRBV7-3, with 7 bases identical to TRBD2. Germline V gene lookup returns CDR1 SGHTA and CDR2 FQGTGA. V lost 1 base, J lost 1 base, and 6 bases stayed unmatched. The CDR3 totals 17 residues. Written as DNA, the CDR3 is TGTGCCAGCAGCTTAAGAGGCCTAGCGGAGAACACCGGGGAGCTGTTTTTT. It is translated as CASSLRGLAENTGELFF.

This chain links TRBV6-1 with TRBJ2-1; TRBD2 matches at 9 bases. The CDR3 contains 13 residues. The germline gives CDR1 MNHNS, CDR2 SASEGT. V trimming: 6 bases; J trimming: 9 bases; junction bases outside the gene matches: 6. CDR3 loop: CASSVAGELEQFF. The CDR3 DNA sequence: TGTGCCAGCAGCGTAGCGGGAGAGCTTGAGCAGTTCTTC.

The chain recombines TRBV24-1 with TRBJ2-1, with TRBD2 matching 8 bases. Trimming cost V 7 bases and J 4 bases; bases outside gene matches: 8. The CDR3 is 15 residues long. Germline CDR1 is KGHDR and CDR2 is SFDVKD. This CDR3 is CATRRVSGTYNEQFF. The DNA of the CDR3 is TGTGCCACCAGACGAGTTAGCGGGACATACAATGAGCAGTTCTTC.